One T cell receptor beta chain is described in this entry. Its antigen is undetermined. This specimen belongs to a study of cytomegalovirus exposure and HLA in healthy donors. On the study more broadly: A data release that came early held tens of millions of unique TCRs from HLA-typed donors.

Primers included in the PCR were 60 Vbeta and 13 Jbeta primers. Using immunoSEQ multiplex PCR, the repertoire was profiled, and TCRdb retains in-frame clones only, with some absent. In total, the table holds just over 200,000 clones. Germline CDR1 is SGHNT and CDR2 is YYREEE (reference sequence). The ends were cut back, 5 bases at V and 8 bases at J, with 22 bases in the middle. This CDR3 is built from 15 residues. General study results and limits: An analysis done earlier found most TCR beta V segments productive about 87% or about 30% of the time. Highly shared sequence variants in one cluster were likely a sequencing artifact. There were some V segments, including TRBV6-2 and TRBV6-3, excluded as indistinguishable.

J is TRBJ1-1 and V is TRBV5-4, with a possible D match to TRBD1 (6 bases). This receptor was obtained from a girl aged 2 to 9 in good health and CMV-seropositive. The sequencing input was PBMCs. In DNA, the CDR3 is TGTGCCAGCAGTCGGGGGGTACAGGGTTGGCTCGAAGCTTTCTTT. Translated, it gives CASSRGVQGWLEAFF.